Following are 22 T cell receptor beta chains from one sample sequenced in a study of shared clonotypes between healthy human individuals (dated by TCRdb to the early 2020s). Library preparation was by the immunoSEQ multiplex PCR assay. In TCRdb, the immuneACCESS table is reduced to in-frame sequences with V and J assigned. These tables do not hold every clone; where another copy was compared, an unresolved V gene accounts for under half, and the others remain unexplained. The table for this sample lists 1 million to 1.3 million clones; approximately 80% of them were counted only once. The top ten clonotypes cover roughly 0.61% of the sample. Sample: memory CD4+ T cells from PBMCs. This sample's cell subset or site label indicates: CD45RA-negative fraction. These receptors all stem from a young man in good health. Some clones in this sample may be carry-over from other donors' samples.

This clone was seen repeatedly, ten times or more. The chain carries TRBV18 and TRBJ1-4; D remains ambiguous. V dropped 5 bases and J dropped 11 bases, with 18 bases sitting between them. The germline V gene encodes CDR1 KGHSH and CDR2 LQKENI. The CDR3 covers 14 residues. CDR3 nucleotide sequence: TGTGCCAGCTCAGCCAATAGCGGACGGTCCAAACTGTTTTTT. Encoded protein: CASSANSGRSKLFF.

The CDR3 reads CASSLRVSGPSSYNEQFF. The CDR3 DNA sequence: TGTGCCAGCAGCTTAAGAGTTAGCGGGCCGAGCTCCTACAATGAGCAGTTCTTC. This sequence joins TRBV7-8 and TRBJ2-1; 7 bases agree with TRBD2. V dropped 2 bases and J dropped 0; count of bases not matched to a gene: 10. CDR1 and CDR2 (germline): SGHVS, FQNEAQ. The CDR3 is 18 residues long. Filled out from reference TRBV7-8 and TRBJ2-1, the complete variable domain reads GAGVSQSPRYKVAKRGQDVALRCDPISGHVSLFWYQQALGQGPEFLTYFQNEAQLDKSGLPSDRFFAERPEGSVSTLKIQRTQQEDSAVYLCASSLRVSGPSSYNEQFFGPGTRLTVL.

Regarding this clone: The likely explanation is a read error, given a far larger clone one base away. A read error is likely, as this CDR3 ends without the conserved phenylalanine or tryptophan. The chain couples TRBV30 to TRBJ2-7; maybe TRBD2 (6 bases). Germline lookup yields CDR1 GTSNPN and CDR2 SVGIG (reference sequence). The CDR3 spans 12 residues. V lost 8 bases and J lost 7, with 18 bases in between. CDR3 nucleotides: TGTGCCCTTCTAAGGAGGGGCGGGGAGCAGTACCTC. Residues: CALLRRGGEQYL.

The chain recombines TRBV5-4 with TRBJ2-1; maybe TRBD2 (6 bases). The ends were cut back, 0 bases at V and 8 bases at J, with 15 bases in the middle. Germline V gene sequence: CDR1 SGHNT, CDR2 YYREEE (reference sequence). CDR3 size: 15 residues. The CDR3: CASSLAGLARDEQFF. The CDR3 DNA follows: TGTGCCAGCAGCTTGGCCGGGCTAGCGCGCGATGAGCAGTTCTTC.

This chain joins TRBV9 and TRBJ2-7, with D possibly TRBD2 on 6 matching bases. Germline V gene lookup returns CDR1 SGDLS and CDR2 YYNGEE. This CDR3 has 16 residues. V was clipped by 4 bases and J by 6 bases, with 23 bases between them. The CDR3 is CASSPSITDYRGEQYF. The CDR3 nucleotides are TGTGCCAGCAGCCCCTCCATAACGGACTACCGGGGCGAGCAGTACTTC.

This rearrangement joins TRBV5-1 to TRBJ2-7; TRBD1 aligns across 7 bases. This CDR3 region has 15 residues. J gave up 2 bases and V 4 bases, and 9 bases lay outside the gene matches. The V gene's germline CDR1 is SGHRS and CDR2 YFSETQ. The CDR3, as DNA: TGCGCCAGCAGCCCCGGGACAGCCGAAGCCTACGAGCAGTACTTC. Translating gives CASSPGTAEAYEQYF.

This rearrangement joins TRBV29-1 to TRBJ1-1, with no clear D. The CDR3 has 13 amino acids. From germline, CDR1 is SQVTM and CDR2 ANQGSEA. Trimming removed 4 bases at V and 0 bases at J, with 9 bases between. CDR3 in amino acids: CSVVRRMNTEAFF. The DNA of the CDR3 is TGCAGCGTTGTTAGGCGGATGAACACTGAAGCTTTCTTT.

CDR3 sequence: CASSLATGTYGYTF. CDR3 bases: TGTGCCAGCAGCTTGGCCACAGGGACATATGGCTACACCTTC. The chain joins TRBV5-6 to TRBJ1-2, with a tentative D call TRBD1 (6 bases). Per germline, CDR1 SGHDT and CDR2 YYEEEE. Trimming removed 0 bases from V and 5 bases from J, with 11 bases in between. The CDR3 totals 14 residues.

The gene calls are TRBV7-9 and TRBJ2-3; D call uncertain. This CDR3 spans 14 amino acids. Trimming removed 3 bases from V and 0 bases from J, with 7 bases in between. From germline, CDR1 is SEHNR and CDR2 FQNEAQ (reference sequence). DNA for the CDR3: TGTGCCAGCAGCTTCGACGGAAGCACAGATACGCAGTATTTT. Translation gives CASSFDGSTDTQYF.

The rearrangement uses TRBV7-6 and TRBJ2-5; D perhaps matches TRBD2 (6 bases). V dropped 5 bases and J dropped 3 bases, with 13 bases sitting between them. CDR3 size: 14 residues. Germline V gene lookup returns CDR1 SGHVS and CDR2 FNYEAQ. In DNA, the CDR3 is TGTGCCAGCAGCAGGTCTAGCGCAAAAGAGACCCAGTACTTC. Translating gives CASSRSSAKETQYF.

On this clone: This sample includes further DNA sequences coding for the same CDR3. The chain uses TRBV30 and TRBJ2-5; D is possibly TRBD1 (6 bases). Deletions cut 0 bases from V and 7 bases from J, with 6 bases between. Germline V CDR1 and CDR2: GTSNPN, SVGIG (reference sequence). The CDR3 contains 11 residues. CDR3 sequence reads: CAWSVQGTQYF. CDR3 in DNA: TGTGCCTGGAGTGTACAGGGGACCCAGTACTTC.

This clone was seen just once. The V call is TRBV2, the J call TRBJ2-7, with 7 bases identical to TRBD1. The junction had 9 bases not matched to a gene; V was cut back by 6 bases and J by 1 base. Germline lookup yields CDR1 SNHLY and CDR2 FYNNEI. The CDR3 loop spans 15 amino acids. The CDR3 is CASSPRRDSSYEQYF. As DNA, the CDR3 is TGTGCCAGCAGCCCCCGCCGGGACAGTTCCTACGAGCAGTACTTC.

V gene TRBV4-1 combines with J gene TRBJ2-3; 10 bases are shared with TRBD2. This CDR3 has 17 residues. Germline V gives CDR1 MGHRA, CDR2 YSYEKL. V lost 4 bases and J lost 0; bases outside the gene matches: 7. The CDR3 reads CASSPRSSGSSTDTQYF. The CDR3 DNA reads as TGCGCCAGCAGCCCACGCTCTAGCGGGAGTAGCACAGATACGCAGTATTTT.

V is TRBV14 and J is TRBJ1-1; no firm D call. With 4 bases removed from V and 0 bases from J, the gap between germline ends came to 6 bases. The CDR3 runs 13 residues. From germline, CDR1 is SGHDN and CDR2 FVKESK. The CDR3 DNA is TGTGCCAGCAGCCTTCTAATGAACACTGAAGCTTTCTTT. It is translated as CASSLLMNTEAFF. The variable domain in full, with the rest retrieved from reference TRBV14 and TRBJ1-1, is EAGVTQFPSHSVIEKGQTVTLRCDPISGHDNLYWYRRVMGKEIKFLLHFVKESKQDESGMPNNRFLAERTGGTYSTLKVQPAELEDSGVYFCASSLLMNTEAFFGQGTRLTVV.

The rearrangement joins TRBV7-6 to TRBJ1-5; D remains unclear. The CDR3 totals 13 residues. V shed 6 bases and J shed 4 bases, with 10 bases lying between them. Germline V gene data show CDR1 as SGHVS and CDR2 as FNYEAQ. The chain's CDR3 is CASSPNANQPQHF. Here the CDR3 DNA reads TGTGCCAGCAGTCCCAACGCAAATCAGCCCCAGCATTTT.

CDR3 sequence reads: CASSEARRRSYNEQFF. Here the CDR3 DNA reads TGTGCCAGCAGTGAAGCCAGGCGCCGCTCCTACAATGAGCAGTTCTTC. The chain couples TRBV6-1 to TRBJ2-1, with unresolved D. The CDR3 totals 16 residues. CDR1 is MNHNS, CDR2 SASEGT, per germline. V was pared by 0 bases and J by 0 bases, with 9 bases between.

V gene TRBV18 combines with J gene TRBJ1-5; no firm D call. The germline gives CDR1 KGHSH, CDR2 LQKENI. This CDR3 has 14 amino acids. V gave up 4 bases and J gave up 1 base, with 8 bases separating them. CDR3 sequence: CASSLGKSNQPQHF. CDR3 nucleotide sequence: TGTGCCAGCTCACTTGGGAAGAGCAATCAGCCCCAGCATTTT. Full variable domain (remainder filled in from reference TRBV18 and TRBJ1-5): NAGVMQNPRHLVRRRGQEARLRCSPMKGHSHVYWYRQLPEEGLKFMVYLQKENIIDESGMPKERFSAEFPKEGPSILRIQQVVRGDSAAYFCASSLGKSNQPQHFGDGTRLSIL.

The chain joins TRBV5-4 to TRBJ1-2; a weak D match, TRBD1 (5 bases). V was clipped by 4 bases and J by 3 bases, with 13 bases between them. The CDR3 is 14 residues long. Germline V lookup: CDR1 SGHNT, CDR2 YYREEE (reference sequence). The CDR3 nucleotides read TGTGCCAGCAGCGGGGACGGCTTTGACTATGGCTACACCTTC. Residues: CASSGDGFDYGYTF.

This clone was counted ten times or more. This CDR3 is also generated by other DNA sequences in the sample. The chain joins TRBV5-6 to TRBJ2-5; D perhaps matches TRBD1 (7 bases). Between the trimmed V and J ends, which lost 0 bases and 4 bases, there was a span of 13 bases. CDR1 is SGHDT, CDR2 YYEEEE, per germline. The CDR3 runs 15 residues. This chain's CDR3 is CASSLVAGGRETQYF. The DNA for the CDR3 is TGTGCCAGCAGCTTGGTGGCAGGGGGGCGAGAGACCCAGTACTTC.

The V gene is TRBV7-2, the J gene TRBJ1-4; unclear D gene. The CDR3 runs 13 residues. CDR1 and CDR2 (germline): SGHTA, FQGNSA. The V end was cut by 5 bases, the J end by 4 bases, with 8 bases between. The DNA of the CDR3 is TGTGCCAGCAGCGGAGGGAATAATGAAAAACTGTTTTTT. Amino acids: CASSGGNNEKLFF.

This clone has a count of ten or more. V and J are TRBV18 and TRBJ2-7; TRBD1 might be the D (5 bases). This CDR3 spans 18 amino acids. Germline values: CDR1 KGHSH, CDR2 LQKENI. Trimming stripped 3 bases from V and 0 bases from J, with 21 bases between. The CDR3 DNA is TGTGCCAGCTCACCGCGACAGATTGAGTCTGAGCTCTCCTACGAGCAGTACTTC. It codes for CASSPRQIESELSYEQYF.

The rearrangement links TRBV2 to TRBJ1-1; TRBD1 might be the D (6 bases). Looked up from germline, CDR1 is SNHLY and CDR2 is FYNNEI. V was shortened by 2 bases and J by 4 bases, with 11 bases between the two germline ends. The CDR3 spans 14 residues. The CDR3 protein is CASSEKQGFTEAFF. The DNA of the CDR3 is TGTGCCAGCAGTGAAAAACAGGGATTCACTGAAGCTTTCTTT.